This TCR beta chain was captured in a study of blood T cell repertoires in COVID-19. Study summary: Collection of acute and convalescent COVID-19 samples took place in the United States, Italy and Spain. Sample material is recorded as cDNA or gDNA derived from T cells, B-cell-depleted T cells, or PBMCs.

Per the original methods: Amplified reference gene primers provided the basis for estimating nucleated cell counts. The assay was immunoSEQ multiplex PCR, and TCRdb's table has in-frame clones only and misses some. V and J calls and clone size are copied from that table; D and trimming were computed from the DNA. The sample has 300,000 or so clones, more than 75% seen once. V lost 4 bases and J 5 bases, leaving 18 bases between the germline ends. Germline CDR1 is SGHKS and CDR2 is YYEKEE (reference sequence). The CDR3 runs 15 residues. The origin of this receptor is a man in his forties or fifties with active or convalescent COVID-19. Sequencing was carried out using peripheral blood. The chain employs TRBV5-5 and TRBJ1-2, with D perhaps matching TRBD1 (5 bases). The CDR3 region is CASSDGSSGGYGYTF. In DNA form, the CDR3 reads TGTGCCAGCAGCGACGGGTCTTCTGGGGGGTATGGCTACACCTTC.